This T cell receptor beta chain was found in a study of CD8 T cells in Susac syndrome. In the multiple sclerosis control group, patients were treatment-naive and had stable or active relapsing-remitting disease. The CD8+ and CD4+ T cells were negatively isolated, with the TEMRA cells enriched by FACS. This clonotype has just a few counts. The antigen is not known. General study results and limits: Individuals included in the TCR sequencing and HLA analysis were acknowledged by the study to be relatively few in number.

It was with random hexamers that roughly 0.5 to 1 ug RNA was reverse transcribed. By means of immunoSEQ multiplex PCR, TCR beta CDR3 spanning 54 Vbeta and 13 Jbeta underwent amplification. MiXCR was run by TCRdb on the immunoSEQ multiplex PCR reads, yielding one entry per CDR3 protein. The sample holds 350,000 to 550,000 distinct CDR3 sequences; approximately 85% are singletons and the top ten take approximately 0.11%. This CDR3 region has 15 residues. V was clipped by 0 bases and J by 2 bases, with 12 bases between them. Germline-derived CDR1 and CDR2 are SGHNT and YYREEE (reference sequence). The origin of this receptor is a human donor with multiple sclerosis. Material for sequencing was CD8+ T cells from PBMCs. The V gene is TRBV5-4, the J gene TRBJ2-7; no clear D. The CDR3 protein is CASSLDGQDPYEQYF. CDR3 DNA: TGTGCCAGCAGCTTGGATGGGCAGGATCCCTACGAGCAGTACTTC.